This TCR beta chain was sequenced in a study of cytomegalovirus exposure and HLA in healthy donors (dated by TCRdb to about 2017). For context, the study as a whole: According to an earlier analysis of several hundred of the donors, some 170 million T cells yielded roughly 110 million unique TCR beta sequences and less than 300 Gb of sequence data. Donor age, sex, ethnicity and CMV serostatus were collected together with the repertoire data. Every discovery cohort repertoire had been produced on one sequencing platform. Roughly 320 gigabases of sequencing data and roughly 80 million unique TCR sequences made up an early release that covered some 640 HLA-typed donors. Genome-wide SNP genotypes for about 55% of the roughly 670 donors were used in a later genetic analysis, which treated that subset as a discovery cohort. Among some 400 genotyped donors of the cohort, an average of around 250,000 unique TCR beta nucleotide sequences was sequenced per donor, of which about 19% were non-productive. Among the roughly 400 genotyped donors, approximately 82% belonged to the genetic ancestry cluster associated with self-reported Caucasian donors. Using immunosequencing, the study profiled T cell repertoires from 666 subjects and related those repertoires to cytomegalovirus serostatus. An earlier analysis of 587 of the donors used high-throughput TCR beta sequencing to judge whether each TCR beta V gene segment behaved as functional or pseudogenic. Along with the roughly 670-subject first cohort, a separate validation cohort of over a hundred different subjects was used. Rather than using new phenotypic data, the later analysis identified candidate immune exposures from TCR beta sequences and from how often those sequences occurred across donors. The study was designed to test whether signatures of past pathogen exposure could be identified by cataloging public T cell receptors. Both class I and class II loci were covered by HLA typing, at four-digit resolution. The number of typed donors differed by locus: roughly 620-630 for A, B, C, DRB1 and DQB1; 500 to 550 for DQA1; roughly 600 for DPA1; and 450 to 480 for DPB1. A later analysis re-examined previously published TCR beta repertoires from about 700 donors and added high-resolution HLA genotyping to investigate patterns of TCR occurrence. The study combined high-throughput TCR immunosequencing, statistical association of individual TCRs with disease status, and machine learning to predict cytomegalovirus infection status. Because of strong linkage in the cohort, roughly five DR-DQ haplotypes were treated as single units for association and clustering. On the study overall, not on this receptor specifically: An earlier analysis of 450 to 750 of the donors showed that most TCR beta V segments appeared in productive rearrangements either about 87% or about 30% of the time, which broadly matched IMGT annotations. The 87-base-pair reads could not distinguish some IMGT-functional V segments, including TRBV6-2 and TRBV6-3, so those segments were excluded. It was suggested by the authors that the approach could potentially be generalized to other disease states and immunological phenotypes. A further reported finding was that TCR beta sequences accurately predicted the HLA-A and HLA-B alleles for most subjects in the first cohort. In a later analysis, most CMV-associated TCR beta chains were found to appear HLA-restricted, with HLA associations seemingly driven largely by CMV exposure. A later genetic analysis reported fewer N-insertions in productive TCRs among donors in an Asian-associated ancestry cluster than the roughly 640-donor mean. The classifier was reported to diagnose cytomegalovirus status with high specificity and sensitivity in both the original and validation cohorts. A later genetic analysis associated a missense DCLRE1C variant with V-gene and J-gene trimming of TCR beta chains, and an independent cohort replicated the association. This cohort had only TCR beta chains sequenced, and the lack of alpha or paired-chain data limited which features could be detected. Strong co-occurrence of HLA alleles, especially DR and DQ, made assigning TCR associations to individual alleles difficult. Because counts were too low, some 17 rarely observed V segments, including chromosome 9 orphons, were left out of the earlier analysis of approximately 500 of the donors. The sequencing pipeline was judged likely to have produced a cluster of highly shared sequence variants as a technical artifact. Because HLA typing was missing for some donors at each locus, association tests included only the typed subset. The study gave a list of over 150 TCR beta chains associated with cytomegalovirus. A later analysis found that TCR association rates varied across HLA loci, with DRB1 alleles showing the most associated TCRs and HLA-C alleles the fewest. Most TCR sequences were seen in very few donors, while some public TCRs were found in many individuals. At a false discovery rate of 0.05, a later analysis linked some 18,000 TCR beta sequences to specific HLA alleles. Linkage disequilibrium might explain the correlated functional status among segregating V segments, but an unknown experimental factor could not be excluded. The only immune exposure information available for the cohort was CMV serostatus. In a later analysis, HLA-associated TCR beta chains showed more clonal expansion and lower generation probabilities than non-associated chains that were equally common. In vitro tests confirmed that a few of the cytomegalovirus-associated TCR beta chains recognize cytomegalovirus antigens. Presence/absence analyses assumed roughly uniform sequencing depth across donors, an assumption that may not hold. A later analysis reported that several top co-occurrence clusters appeared linked to parvovirus B19, influenza, CMV and Epstein-Barr virus.

In total, fewer than 750 healthy bone marrow donors made up the cohort. At the time of sampling, all cohort members were nominally healthy, though unrecorded immune exposures were likely present. The donor tested CMV seronegative and was one of the 352 seronegative cohort members. A peripheral blood sample was collected from each donor, and TCR beta sequencing was performed on peripheral blood mononuclear cells. Genomic DNA extraction from the blood cell samples was performed with the Qiagen DNeasy Blood Extraction Kit. From the germline V gene, CDR1 is SGHVS and CDR2 is FQNEAQ. CDR3 length: 15 amino acids, cysteine to phenylalanine. The retained sequence is limited to the CDR3, 45 bases, with the frame set at the first base. Between the V and J ends, shortened by 4 bases and 0 bases respectively, the junction contains 12 bases. The method was the immunoSEQ multiplex PCR assay. The multiplex PCR relied on a mix of 60 forward primers for TCR Vbeta segments and 13 reverse primers for TCR Jbeta segments. The CDR3 region of rearranged TCR beta genes was amplified from genomic DNA with a multiplex PCR assay. The amplified TCR beta libraries were sequenced on the Illumina HiSeq System as 87-base-pair reads. The authors' analysis ran thus. In a later analysis, around 80 million unique TCR beta chains were counted across the 500 to 850 repertoires, and approximately 11 million of these chains were shared by at least two donors. A nearest-neighbor algorithm error-corrected the raw reads and collapsed the reads into unique sequences, merging closely related sequences to remove PCR and sequencing errors. To assign V, D and J gene segments, CDR3 sequences were aligned to IMGT reference sequences. For a sequence to be retained, at least a six-nucleotide match to both a V gene segment and a J gene segment was required. A rearrangement was called productive if the CDR3 had no stop codons and remained in frame with V and J, and every other rearrangement was called non-productive. Following IMGT convention, CDR3 was defined as the stretch from the second conserved V-encoded cysteine up to the conserved J-encoded phenylalanine. The earlier analysis of 500 to 650 of the donors excluded any sequence lacking an unambiguous match to a single V gene segment. In an earlier analysis of approximately 610 of the donors, V segments were called functional above 56.7% productive rearrangements and were called segregating when the between-donor standard deviation exceeded 5%. A statistical classification framework was developed to diagnose cytomegalovirus status using the catalog of TCR beta chain sequences. In a later analysis, TCR nucleotide sequences were compared against IMGT/GENE-DB human TR gene sequences so that V and J genes could be assigned. Using the TCRdist pipeline, a later analysis assigned CDR3 sequences along with most-parsimonious VDJ recombination scenarios. In a later analysis, each TCR beta chain was defined by its CDR3 amino acid sequence together with its V-gene family, and reads without a unique V-gene family were excluded. A later analysis removed 500 to 650 highly shared, low-generation-probability nucleotide sequences to deal with suspected cross-contamination and a sequencing artifact. In a later analysis, a clonal expansion index was calculated for each public chain from normalized within-repertoire ranks of inferred template counts. Generation probabilities in a later analysis came from a VDJ recombination model fitted to out-of-frame rearrangements, and those results were checked against IGoR. Hypergeometric tests were used in a later analysis to score TCR-TCR, TCR-HLA and TCR-CMV co-occurrence, with a repertoire-size bias correction applied to the TCR pairs. False discovery rates were estimated in a later analysis by permuting HLA or CMV assignments 20 times. In a later analysis, co-occurring TCRs were grouped using DBSCAN, and TCRdist sequence similarity was added for clustering within HLA-allele-positive subsets. For co-occurrence clustering, repertoires with fewer than 30,000 or more than 120,000 public chains were excluded, along with four or five repertoires with anomalous nucleotide sharing. TCRdb re-hosts the immuneACCESS table, in-frame sequences only. Its copies lack some clones; in the studies checked, an unresolved V gene accounts for under half of them, and the cause for the rest is not known. V and J calls and clone size are those listed in that table; D and trimming were worked out from the DNA. The sample table shows over 150,000 clones, and over 75% are seen once. Of the sample, about 0.092% falls within the top ten clones.

In the case of this clone: The antigen this receptor binds is unknown. Qualities for individual bases were not recorded, and no much larger clone is one base off.

This sequence uses TRBV7-8 and TRBJ1-1, with the D gene not clear enough to name. Specimen: PBMCs. This TCR derives from a boy aged 2 to 10 in good health and CMV-seronegative. The base sequence is TGTGCCAGCAGCTCGCGGGCCGGGATGAACACTGAAGCTTTCTTT. The resulting protein is CASSSRAGMNTEAFF. The full variable domain, completed from the reference TRBV7-8 and TRBJ1-1 proteins outside the CDR3, reads GAGVSQSPRYKVAKRGQDVALRCDPISGHVSLFWYQQALGQGPEFLTYFQNEAQLDKSGLPSDRFFAERPEGSVSTLKIQRTQQEDSAVYLCASSSRAGMNTEAFFGQGTRLTVV.